These T cell receptor beta chains were read from a single sample in a study of cytomegalovirus exposure and HLA in healthy donors. Method: immunoSEQ multiplex PCR; TCRdb's copy keeps in-frame clones and lacks some. The table lists about 170,000 clones, 79% of them singletons. Sequenced input: PBMCs. The origin of the receptors is a woman in her 50s in good health and CMV-seronegative. The CDR3 runs from the conserved cysteine through the conserved F or W. D genes are given only for firm matches. Only some rows state a clone size, as once, few, many or a class for expanded clones.

TRBD1,TRBV7-9,TRBJ2-1,.,TGTTCCAGCAGCTTGGGCCGGACAGGGGAGGGTGAGCAGTTCTTC,CSSSLGRTGEGEQFF
.,TRBV27,TRBJ1-4,.,TGTGCCAGCAGTCCCGAGGTGGAGGTACGGCATGAAAAACTGTTTTTT,CASSPEVEVRHEKLFF
TRBD2,TRBV27,TRBJ2-7,.,TGTGCCAGCAGTCGGGGGGGCGAGCAGTACTTC,CASSRGGEQYF
TRBD1,TRBV6-5,TRBJ2-2,.,TGTGCCAGCACAACAGGGGGTCACACCGGGGAGCTGTTTTTT,CASTTGGHTGELFF
TRBD1,TRBV7-8,TRBJ1-6,.,TGTGCCAGCAGCACCCGGACAGGGGCAAATTCACCCCTCCACTTT,CASSTRTGANSPLHF
TRBD2,TRBV5-1,TRBJ2-2,.,TGCGCCAGCAGCGTTCGGACTAGCGCAAACACCGGGGAGCTGTTTTTT,CASSVRTSANTGELFF
.,TRBV27,TRBJ2-3,.,TGTGCCAGCAGGGGGACTGGGGTGCGCACAGATACGCAGTATTTT,CASRGTGVRTDTQYF
TRBD1,TRBV18,TRBJ1-5,.,TGTGCCAGCTCACTGGGACAGGGCAATCAGCCCCAGCATTTT,CASSLGQGNQPQHF
.,TRBV14,TRBJ1-2,.,TGTGCCAGCAGCCAACCAGGGATCTATGGCTACACCTTC,CASSQPGIYGYTF
TRBD2,TRBV18,TRBJ2-1,once,TGTGCCAGCTCACCGGATTGGACTAGCCGGCTCCATTACAATGAGCAGTTCTTC,CASSPDWTSRLHYNEQFF
.,TRBV4-2,TRBJ1-4,.,TGTGCCAGCAGCCAAGACAGGGTAACGGGTGAAAAACTGTTTTTT,CASSQDRVTGEKLFF
.,TRBV27,TRBJ2-1,few,TGTGCCAGCAGTTTAAAATCTGCAGGGGACAATGAGCAGTTCTTC,CASSLKSAGDNEQFF
TRBD1,TRBV29-1,TRBJ2-1,few,TGCAGCGTGGGACAGGGAGAGCAGTTCTTC,CSVGQGEQFF
.,TRBV28,TRBJ1-2,once,TGTGCCAGCAGTTCGACACGTCAGGGTGGCTACACCTTC,CASSSTRQGGYTF
TRBD2,TRBV28,TRBJ2-3,.,TGTGCCAGCACGGCTAGCGGGAGAACAGGAGATACGCAGTATTTT,CASTASGRTGDTQYF
TRBD2,TRBV28,TRBJ2-5,few,TGTGCCAGCAACCCCGGGGGGGGTGGGAGTCAAGAGACCCAGTACTTC,CASNPGGGGSQETQYF
.,TRBV2,TRBJ2-5,.,TGTGCCAGCAGTGAAAACGGGGGAAGGGAGACCCAGTACTTC,CASSENGGRETQYF
.,TRBV6-6,TRBJ1-3,few,TGTGCCAGCAGCCCCCCCTCGACAGTCTCTGGAAACACCATATATTTT,CASSPPSTVSGNTIYF
.,TRBV6-5,TRBJ2-2,.,TGTGCCAGCAGTTACAACGCAGGGGAACTCACCGGGGAGCTGTTTTTT,CASSYNAGELTGELFF
TRBD2,TRBV4-3,TRBJ2-3,few,TGCGCCAGCAGCCACGGACTAGCAGTTGGTCCAGATACGCAGTATTTT,CASSHGLAVGPDTQYF
.,TRBV29-1,TRBJ2-7,.,TGCAGCGTCGGAGAGACAGGACGGGACGAGCAGTACTTC,CSVGETGRDEQYF
.,TRBV7-9,TRBJ1-1,.,TGTTCCAGCAGCTTAGGTCTCTCTGAAGCTTTCTTT,CSSSLGLSEAFF
.,TRBV28,TRBJ1-2,once,TGTGCCAGCAGTTTTGGGGGGGGTGGCTACACCTTC,CASSFGGGGYTF
TRBD1,TRBV25-1,TRBJ2-7,once,TGTGCCAGCAGTGGGAAAGGGACAGGGTCCTACGAGCAGTACTTC,CASSGKGTGSYEQYF
.,TRBV6-1,TRBJ1-5,.,TGTGCCAGCAGTGAAGCGGGGGGGGGCAATCAGCCCCAGCATTTT,CASSEAGGGNQPQHF
TRBD1,TRBV10-3,TRBJ1-2,.,TGTGCCATCAGTGACCGACAGGGTATGGACTATGGCTACACCTTC,CAISDRQGMDYGYTF
TRBD1,TRBV10-1,TRBJ2-1,.,TGCGCCAGCAGCCCCAGGGGGCTTGATTCAGGAGAGCAGTTCTTC,CASSPRGLDSGEQFF
TRBD2,TRBV5-1,TRBJ2-5,.,TGCGCCAGCAGCCCAACCTTCCCTAGCGGGAGTTCGTATGAGACCCAGTACTTC,CASSPTFPSGSSYETQYF
.,TRBV6-5,TRBJ1-1,.,TGTGCCAGCAGTGAGGTACGAAACACTGAAGCTTTCTTT,CASSEVRNTEAFF
.,TRBV11-2,TRBJ2-7,.,TGTGCCAGCAGCTCCTCCAGGGCTCAGGGCTATCCTGACGAGCAGTACTTC,CASSSSRAQGYPDEQYF
.,TRBV15,TRBJ1-3,.,TGTGCCACCAGCAGAGTTGGGACTCGGGAGGGCACCATATATTTT,CATSRVGTREGTIYF
TRBD2,TRBV7-9,TRBJ2-7,.,TGTGCCAGCAGCCCCCCGGGACTAGCGGGGGGGGAGCAGTACTTC,CASSPPGLAGGEQYF
TRBD1,TRBV6-1,TRBJ1-2,once,TGTGCCACAAAGGGACAGACTAACTATGGCTACACCTTC,CATKGQTNYGYTF
.,TRBV7-9,TRBJ1-1,few,TGTGCCAGCAGCCCAGAGGGGGGGATTGAAGCTTTCTTT,CASSPEGGIEAFF
.,TRBV6-4,TRBJ2-2,.,TGTGCCAGCAGTAAGACAGGCGCGTCCGGGGAGCTGTTTTTT,CASSKTGASGELFF
.,TRBV18,TRBJ1-1,once,TGTGCCAGCTCACCGGGGACTTTCGCTGAAGCTTTCTTT,CASSPGTFAEAFF
TRBD2,TRBV6-5,TRBJ2-1,.,TGTGCCAGCAACCACATAGCGGGAGGATACAATGAGCAGTTCTTC,CASNHIAGGYNEQFF
TRBD2,TRBV7-2,TRBJ2-7,once,TGTGCCAGCAGCCATGAGGGACTAGCGTCCTACGAGCAGTACTTC,CASSHEGLASYEQYF
TRBD1,TRBV6-5,TRBJ1-5,.,TGTGCCAGCAGTGTGGAAGGGGGCAGCAATCAGCCCCAGCATTTT,CASSVEGGSNQPQHF
.,TRBV28,TRBJ1-1,.,TGTGCCAGTAAGACAATAGGGGGCACTGAAGCTTTCTTT,CASKTIGGTEAFF
TRBD1,TRBV6-5,TRBJ1-1,.,TGTGCCAGCCGGAAGACAGGGGCGAACACTGAAGCTTTCTTT,CASRKTGANTEAFF
.,TRBV4-3,TRBJ2-2,.,TGCGCCAGCAGCCAAGATGCAGCGGGTAACACCGGGGAGCTGTTTTTT,CASSQDAAGNTGELFF
.,TRBV4-1,TRBJ1-3,.,TGCGCCAGCAGCCAAGGACATACTTCTGGAAACACCATATATTTT,CASSQGHTSGNTIYF
TRBD1,TRBV7-6,TRBJ1-4,.,TGTGCCAGCAGCCAATACAGGGGAACTAATGAAAAACTGTTTTTT,CASSQYRGTNEKLFF
.,TRBV28,TRBJ1-5,.,TGTGCCAGCAGTGTGCGGCCCCAGCATTTT,CASSVRPQHF
TRBD1,TRBV18,TRBJ1-2,.,TGTGCCAGCTCACCAGGACAGGGGGACGGGGGCTACACCTTC,CASSPGQGDGGYTF
TRBD1,TRBV19,TRBJ2-3,.,TGTGCCAGTAGTGCCGACAGGGAGGATACGCAGTATTTT,CASSADREDTQYF
.,TRBV28,TRBJ2-7,.,TGTGCCAGCAGTTTTGGAGGGGCCGCCTACGAGCAGTACTTC,CASSFGGAAYEQYF
.,TRBV28,TRBJ2-1,.,TGTGCCAGCGGCGGAACAGGCTGGGGTGAGCAGTTCTTC,CASGGTGWGEQFF
.,TRBV29-1,TRBJ2-1,.,TGCAGCGTCCCCGGTAGCGGAGACCCATACAATGAGCAGTTCTTC,CSVPGSGDPYNEQFF
.,TRBV18,TRBJ1-5,.,TGTGCCAGCTCTCTGGGAGGACCGCAGCCCCAGCATTTT,CASSLGGPQPQHF
.,TRBV28,TRBJ2-7,.,TGTGCCAGCAATCAGGGCCCCGGAGTACTGGGCGAGCAGTACTTC,CASNQGPGVLGEQYF
.,TRBV25-1,TRBJ1-2,.,TGTGCCAGCAGTGAATCAGGGGGCTACACCTTC,CASSESGGYTF
.,TRBV10-3,TRBJ2-5,.,TGTGCCGCCGGCCGACAGGCCCAAGAGACCCAGTACTTC,CAAGRQAQETQYF
TRBD1,TRBV5-1,TRBJ1-5,.,TGCGCCAGCAGCCCCCGGACAGGGGCCGGCAATCAGCCCCAGCATTTT,CASSPRTGAGNQPQHF
.,TRBV14,TRBJ1-1,.,TGTGCCAGCAGTTTGGGCATGAACACTGAAGCTTTCTTT,CASSLGMNTEAFF